This T cell receptor beta chain was profiled in a study of blood T cell repertoires in COVID-19. Study overall: In each case, the material was cDNA or gDNA derived from T cells, B-cell-depleted T cells, or PBMCs.

With regard to this clone: One end of the junction varies from germline; a read error may be responsible.

While infection was still active, Seattle patients were enrolled and then followed longitudinally. The germline CDR1 and CDR2 sequences are SNHLY and FYNNEI. This CDR3 is 12 amino acids long. Source study methods: It was from reference gene primer amplification that nucleated cell counts were estimated. Assay: immunoSEQ multiplex PCR; the TCRdb copy retains only in-frame clones and omits some. The D gene and trimming were derived from the DNA, and the V and J assignments and clone size from that table. The repertoire consists of about 300,000 clones, with 89% occurring once and the leading ten covering approximately 1.8%.

The sample was peripheral blood. This sequence joins TRBV2 and TRBJ1-2, with D maybe TRBD1 (5 bases). The receptor was derived from a woman aged 30 to 39 with COVID-19, enrolled during active disease. The CDR3, as DNA: TGTGCCAGCAGCGAAGACAGATATGGCTACACCTTC. Translating gives CASSEDRYGYTF. Supplemented by reference TRBV2 and TRBJ1-2, the full variable domain reads EPEVTQTPSHQVTQMGQEVILRCVPISNHLYFYWYRQILGQKVEFLVSFYNNEISEKSEIFDDQFSVERPDGSNFTLKIRSTKLEDSAMYFCASSEDRYGYTFGSGTRLTVV.